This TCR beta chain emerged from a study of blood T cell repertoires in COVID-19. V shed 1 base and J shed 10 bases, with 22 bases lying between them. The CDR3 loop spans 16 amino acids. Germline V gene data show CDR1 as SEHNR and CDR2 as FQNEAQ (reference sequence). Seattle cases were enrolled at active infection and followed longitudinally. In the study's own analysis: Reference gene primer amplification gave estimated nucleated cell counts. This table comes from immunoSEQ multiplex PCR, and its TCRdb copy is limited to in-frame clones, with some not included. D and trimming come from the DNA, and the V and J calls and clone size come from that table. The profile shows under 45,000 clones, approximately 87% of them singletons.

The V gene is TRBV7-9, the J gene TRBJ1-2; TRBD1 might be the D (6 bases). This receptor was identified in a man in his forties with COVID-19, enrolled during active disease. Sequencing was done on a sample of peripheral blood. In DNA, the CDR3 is TGTGCCAGCAGCTTAGTTGCAGGGGTGCTATTCAAGGACTACACCTTC. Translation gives CASSLVAGVLFKDYTF.